These 26 T cell receptor beta chains came from one sample sequenced in a study of regulatory T cells in long-lasting Graves disease. Through Arm-PCR of CDR3 regions and iRepertoire HTBI primers, TCR beta libraries were built. TCRdb processed the multiplex PCR reads anew with MiXCR; each CDR3 protein has one entry. In the table there are 400,000 to 450,000 distinct CDR3 sequences, about a quarter of which are singletons. Noted time point: persistent/refractory GD, antithyroid drugs over 5 years with positive TRAb. Isolated PBMC RNA provided the starting material for the TCR library. The sequencing here drew on peripheral blood mononuclear cells (PBMCs), taken when the disease was refractory, from a patient treated with antithyroid drugs. These receptor sequences come from a female donor with Graves disease.

The rearrangement joins TRBV4-2 to TRBJ1-3, with 8 positions matching TRBD1. Unmatched junction bases numbered 6, after V lost 3 bases and J lost 2 bases. CDR1 and CDR2 (germline): LGHNA, YNFKEQ. The CDR3 is made up of 16 amino acids. The CDR3 is CASSHQGQGAGNTIYF. DNA for the CDR3: TGTGCCAGCAGCCATCAAGGACAGGGAGCTGGAAACACCATATATTTT.

This clonotype was seen a few times. V is TRBV11-1 and J is TRBJ2-1; D may be TRBD2 (5 bases). The CDR3 length is 16 residues. Looked up from germline, CDR1 is SGHAT and CDR2 is FQDESV (reference sequence). V dropped 1 base and J dropped 0 bases, with 10 bases sitting between them. The CDR3 here is CASSLVFLASYNEQFF. The CDR3 DNA follows: TGTGCCAGCAGCTTAGTTTTCCTAGCCTCCTACAATGAGCAGTTCTTC.

The rearrangement joins TRBV3-2 to TRBJ2-3; the DNA was not used to check the table's D call, TRBD1. TRBV3-2 counts as a pseudogene. There are 18 residues in the CDR3. In DNA, the CDR3 is TGTGCCAGCAGCCGAAAGCTCCGGGCGCCTACACTCACAGATACGCAGTATTTT. Its protein product is CASSRKLRAPTLTDTQYF.

This clonotype was observed a few times. The J gene is TRBJ2-3, the V gene TRBV14; TRBD1 agrees at 8 bases. Germline V gene lookup returns CDR1 SGHDN and CDR2 FVKESK. V lost 3 bases to trimming and J lost 4 bases; unmatched junction nucleotides: 3. This CDR3 region has 14 residues. The CDR3 DNA sequence: TGTGCCAGCAGCCACGGACAGGGAGCAGATACGCAGTATTTT. Protein sequence: CASSHGQGADTQYF.

This chain links TRBV5-1 with TRBJ1-1; 7 bases agree with TRBD1. The J segment lost 7 bases and the V segment lost 0 bases, leaving 3 bases of the junction unmatched. The CDR3 runs 13 residues. Germline V lookup: CDR1 SGHRS, CDR2 YFSETQ. The CDR3: CASSLGRGDEAFF. The DNA of the CDR3 is TGCGCCAGCAGCTTGGGCAGGGGGGATGAAGCTTTCTTT.

To note about this clonotype: A much larger clone is a single base away; this may be a read error. The chain is built from TRBV28 and TRBJ1-4, with unresolved D. This CDR3 has 14 residues. In germline, CDR1 is MDHEN, CDR2 SYDVKM. CDR3 DNA sequence: TGTGCCAGCAGTTTATCGGGTTTTGGGGAAAAACTGCTTTTT. It yields the protein CASSLSGFGEKLLF.

This clonotype was recorded a few times. CDR3 DNA: TGTGCCAGCAGTGTTTTACGATACGAGCAGTACTTC. Encoded protein: CASSVLRYEQYF. The rearrangement links TRBV6-1 to TRBJ2-7; no firm D call. Germline CDR1 is MNHNS and CDR2 is SASEGT. Deletions cut 4 bases from V and 4 bases from J, with 8 bases between. The CDR3 consists of 12 residues.

This clonotype was seen more than once but under ten times. The V call is TRBV7-2, the J call TRBJ1-2; 9 nucleotides agree with TRBD1. V shed 1 base and J 9 bases; nucleotides not matched to a gene: 6. The germline V gene encodes CDR1 SGHTA and CDR2 FQGNSA. The CDR3 is 14 residues long. The CDR3 region is CASSLDWTGVRYTF. The CDR3 region has the DNA TGTGCCAGCAGCTTAGATTGGACAGGGGTTCGCTACACCTTC.

The chain couples TRBV2 to TRBJ1-3; D gene ambiguous. V was cut by 6 bases and J by 1 base, with 10 bases left in between. Per the germline V gene, CDR1 is SNHLY and CDR2 is FYNNEI. This CDR3 has 14 residues. CDR3 protein: CASSADGSGNTIYF. Written as DNA, the CDR3 is TGTGCCAGCAGCGCAGACGGGTCTGGAAACACCATATATTTT.

The V call is TRBV7-2, the J call TRBJ2-3; D unclear. The V gene lost 5 bases and the J gene lost 6 bases, with 12 bases spanning the gap. Looked up from germline, CDR1 is SGHTA and CDR2 is FQGNSA. The CDR3 is 13 residues long. The CDR3 nucleotides are TGTGCCAGCAGCCCAGGCGCTATGGATACGCAGTATTTT. Its protein product is CASSPGAMDTQYF.

The chain joins TRBV19 to TRBJ1-1, with TRBD1 matching over 7 bases. V lost 3 bases, J lost 4 bases, and 11 bases stayed unmatched. This CDR3 comprises 16 residues. Germline CDR1 LNHDA, CDR2 SQIVND (reference sequence). Here the CDR3 DNA reads TGTGCCAGTAGTATCCGGACAGGAAAGGGCAGCACTGAAGCTTTCTTT. Its protein product is CASSIRTGKGSTEAFF.

This clonotype occurred many times. The chain combines TRBV6-5 with TRBJ2-7; D is unresolved. CDR1 is MNHEY, CDR2 SVGAGI, per germline. Trimming removed 4 bases at V and 6 bases at J, with 16 bases between. The CDR3 runs to 14 residues. The DNA for the CDR3 is TGTGCCAGCAGTTCCCACTCAAACACCTTCGAGCAGTACTTC. As protein: CASSSHSNTFEQYF.

This clonotype has only a few counts. The chain recombines TRBV6-1 with TRBJ1-5; D is possibly TRBD1 (5 bases). Trimming stripped 5 bases from V and 6 bases from J, with 17 bases between. Germline loops: CDR1 MNHNS, CDR2 SASEGT. The CDR3 sequence is 15 residues long. The CDR3 sequence is CASSPSGRGSQPQHF. As DNA, the CDR3 is TGTGCCAGCAGTCCCTCGGGGAGGGGAAGTCAGCCCCAGCATTTT.

This clonotype was seen a handful of times. CDR3 nucleotides: TGTGCCAGCACCGGAGAATTAAGTGGGGCAACCCCCGGGGAGCTGTTTTTT. Translating it yields CASTGELSGATPGELFF. This chain links TRBV7-9 with TRBJ2-2; a weak D match, TRBD1 (5 bases). Germline lookup yields CDR1 SEHNR and CDR2 FQNEAQ (reference sequence). Trimming shortened V by 7 bases and J by 6 bases, and 24 bases separated the two germline ends. This CDR3 has 17 residues.

This clonotype was seen a few times. The chain joins TRBV5-1 to TRBJ1-4, with TRBD1 matching over 7 bases. The CDR3 contains 14 residues. Germline CDR1 SGHRS, CDR2 YFSETQ. Germline trimming cut 5 bases from V and 5 bases from J; bases unmatched to any gene: 6. CDR3 DNA: TGCGCCAGCAGACAGGGGATGATGAATGAAAAACTGTTTTTT. Amino acids: CASRQGMMNEKLFF.

V gene TRBV30 combines with J gene TRBJ1-2, with 9 bases aligning to TRBD1. Germline values: CDR1 GTSNPN, CDR2 SVGIG (reference sequence). Trimming took 4 bases from V and 6 from J; bases not matched to a gene: 0. This CDR3 has 11 residues. The CDR3 region is CAWNRGHGYTF. The DNA for the CDR3 is TGTGCCTGGAACAGGGGGCATGGCTACACCTTC. Looking up the rest from reference TRBV30 and TRBJ1-2 gives the full variable domain: SQTIHQWPATLVQPVGSPLSLECTVEGTSNPNLYWYRQAAGRGLQLLFYSVGIGQISSEVPQNLSASRPQDRQFILSSKKLLLSDSGFYLCAWNRGHGYTFGSGTRLTVV.

This clonotype was observed a few times. The CDR3 spells CASSWEGQLNTEAFF. CDR3 in DNA: TGCGCCAGCAGCTGGGAGGGACAACTGAACACTGAAGCTTTCTTT. The chain combines TRBV5-1 with TRBJ1-1; tentative D call: TRBD1 (6 bases). The CDR3 length is 15 residues. Between the trimmed V and J ends, which lost 3 bases and 0 bases, there was a span of 12 bases. Germline CDR1 and CDR2: SGHRS and YFSETQ. The whole variable domain, remainder taken from reference TRBV5-1 and TRBJ1-1, is KAGVTQTPRYLIKTRGQQVTLSCSPISGHRSVSWYQQTPGQGLQFLFEYFSETQRNKGNFPGRFSGRQFSNSRSEMNVSTLELGDSALYLCASSWEGQLNTEAFFGQGTRLTVV.

The chain employs TRBV18 and TRBJ2-7, with no clear D. The germline V and J ends were trimmed by 2 bases and 6 bases, with 14 bases remaining between them. Germline CDR1 KGHSH, CDR2 LQKENI. This CDR3 is 14 amino acids long. CDR3 sequence: CASSPGLEGREQYF. The CDR3 region has the DNA TGTGCCAGCTCACCAGGTCTCGAAGGCCGCGAGCAGTACTTC.

As to this clonotype: The CDR3 does not close with the conserved phenylalanine or tryptophan, likely indicating a read error. The limits of the CDR3 on the DNA are not certain, so only TCRdb's listed CDR3 is given. CDR3 sequence: CATSREGASE. The genes are TRBV15 and TRBJ2-5. CDR1 and CDR2 from the germline V gene are LNHNV and YYDKDF (reference sequence). The CDR3 totals 10 residues, both ends included.

The gene calls are TRBV27 and TRBJ2-4; TRBD2 is a possible D gene (5 bases). V was trimmed by 7 bases and J by 2 bases, leaving 15 bases between them. Germline V gene sequence: CDR1 MNHEY, CDR2 SMNVEV (reference sequence). This CDR3 is 15 amino acids long. In nucleotides, the CDR3 is TGTGCCAGCACCCGCGGAAGGGAGTCCAAAAACATTCAGTACTTC. Translation: CASTRGRESKNIQYF.

This clonotype turned up a few times. This rearrangement joins TRBV12-3 or TRBV12-4 to TRBJ2-4; D not resolved. V lost 6 bases and J 0 bases, leaving 9 bases between the germline ends. This CDR3 has 14 amino acids. The CDR3 DNA reads as TGTGCCAGCAGAACGGACCTAGCCAAAAACATTCAGTACTTC. Translating it yields CASRTDLAKNIQYF.

This clonotype was detected many times. The chain is built from TRBV2 and TRBJ2-5; D perhaps matches TRBD2 (6 bases). Germline V gives CDR1 SNHLY, CDR2 FYNNEI. This CDR3 contains 14 residues. V gave up 10 bases and J gave up 1 base, with 16 bases separating them. In DNA form, the CDR3 reads TGTGCCACCGGGGGAGACCACTCCCAAGAGACCCAGTACTTC. Amino acid sequence: CATGGDHSQETQYF.

The rearrangement links TRBV11-1 to TRBJ1-1, with 7 bases that match TRBD1. The germline gives CDR1 SGHAT, CDR2 FQDESV (reference sequence). J lost 5 bases, V lost 5 bases, and 8 bases had no gene match. This CDR3 is built from 14 residues. In nucleotides, the CDR3 is TGTGCCAGCAGCAGGACAGGTCGCGTAACTGAAGCTTTCTTT. This codes for CASSRTGRVTEAFF.

This clonotype was seen at least ten times. The J gene is TRBJ1-5, the V gene TRBV6-1, with D unclear. The V gene lost 6 bases and the J gene lost 6 bases, with 15 bases spanning the gap. CDR1 is MNHNS and CDR2 is SASEGT in the germline V gene. There are 14 residues in the CDR3. CDR3 DNA sequence: TGTGCCAGCAGCCCATCCGGGCGGATTCAGCCCCAGCATTTT. Its protein is CASSPSGRIQPQHF.

This clonotype occurred a few times. The chain links TRBV28 to TRBJ2-3, with 7 bases that match TRBD2. Germline CDR1 reads MDHEN; CDR2 reads SYDVKM. The CDR3 spans 16 residues. The ends lost 5 bases at V and 5 bases at J; junction bases unmatched: 13. This CDR3 is CASSTPSRERGDTQYF. The DNA of the CDR3 is TGTGCCAGCAGTACGCCCAGCCGGGAGCGGGGAGATACGCAGTATTTT.

This clonotype has just one count. The rearrangement uses TRBV7-2 and TRBJ2-3; D is unclear. There are 13 residues in the CDR3. Germline CDR1 and CDR2: SGHTA and FQGNSA. V dropped 0 bases and J dropped 3 bases, with 4 bases sitting between them. The CDR3: CASSLASTDTQYF. CDR3 bases: TGTGCCAGCAGCTTAGCTTCGACAGATACGCAGTATTTT.